These T cell receptor beta chains were read from a single sample in a study of blood T cell repertoires in COVID-19. TCRdb keeps only in-frame clones here, not all; method: immunoSEQ multiplex PCR. The table has 150,000 to 200,000 clones, approximately 80% seen once; the top ten hold around 13%. The sample consisted of PBMCs or T cells enriched from blood (not recorded which). Receptors were obtained from an older woman who had recovered from COVID-19. The CDR3 runs from the conserved cysteine through the conserved F or W. D genes are given only for firm matches. Some rows mark clone size as missing; the rest say once, few, many or name a class of expanded clone.

NA	NA	TRBV28	TRBJ1-2	CASSLSRDYGYTF	TGTGCCAGCAGTTTATCGCGTGACTATGGCTACACCTTC
NA	NA	TRBV28	TRBJ1-3	CASQSGSDTIYF	TGTGCCAGCCAATCAGGGTCGGACACCATATATTTT
NA	NA	TRBV10-3	TRBJ2-7	CAISESSEYEQYF	TGTGCCATCAGTGAGTCGAGCGAGTACGAGCAGTACTTC
NA	NA	TRBV5-4	TRBJ2-3	CASSLSVSDTQYF	TGTGCCAGCAGCTTGAGCGTCTCGGATACGCAGTATTTT
NA	NA	TRBV27	TRBJ2-3	CASRYSGGTDTQYF	TGTGCCAGCCGTTATTCGGGGGGCACAGATACGCAGTATTTT
NA	NA	TRBV5-1	TRBJ2-6	CASNLGTSASGANVLTF	TGCGCCAGCAACTTGGGGACATCCGCCTCTGGGGCCAACGTCCTGACTTTC
few	NA	TRBV6-5	TRBJ2-2	CASTQRGNTGELFF	TGTGCCAGCACCCAAAGGGGGAACACCGGGGAGCTGTTTTTT
NA	TRBD2	TRBV4-1	TRBJ2-1	CASSQPRGAGYNEQFF	TGCGCCAGCAGCCAACCGCGGGGGGCCGGTTACAATGAGCAGTTCTTC
once	NA	TRBV19	TRBJ1-5	CASRTAEQPQHF	TGTGCCAGTCGGACAGCAGAACAGCCCCAGCATTTT
NA	TRBD1	TRBV4-1	TRBJ2-4	CASSQDLQGAGAKNIQYF	TGCGCCAGCAGCCAAGATCTCCAGGGGGCCGGAGCCAAAAACATTCAGTACTTC
few	NA	TRBV4-2	TRBJ2-7	CASSQEGGTRSYEQYF	TGTGCCAGCAGCCAAGAAGGGGGTACTAGATCCTACGAGCAGTACTTC
NA	TRBD1	TRBV27	TRBJ1-2	CASSPAQGTGGTGYTF	TGTGCCAGCAGTCCAGCCCAGGGGACAGGGGGCACCGGCTACACCTTC
NA	NA	TRBV19	TRBJ1-5	CASSNIRRPGQPQHF	TGTGCCAGTAGTAACATCAGGAGGCCCGGCCAGCCCCAGCATTTT
NA	TRBD1	TRBV7-2	TRBJ1-2	CASSLGQGAHGYTF	TGTGCCAGCAGCTTGGGACAGGGGGCCCATGGCTACACCTTC
once	NA	TRBV5-1	TRBJ1-1	CASRAGLGRDWGDTEAFF	TGCGCCAGCAGGGCGGGGCTTGGTAGGGACTGGGGGGACACTGAAGCTTTCTTT
NA	NA	TRBV10-2	TRBJ2-1	CASSGSSYNEQFF	TGCGCCAGCAGCGGGAGCTCCTACAATGAGCAGTTCTTC